Listed here are 5 T cell receptor beta chains from one sample, sequenced in a study of cytomegalovirus exposure and HLA in healthy donors. The assay was immunoSEQ multiplex PCR, and TCRdb's table has in-frame clones only and misses some. The table records approximately 210,000 clones, about 82% of them present only once. Sequencing was carried out using PBMCs. The receptors were sampled from a woman aged 18-29 years in good health and CMV-seronegative.

The chain couples TRBV27 to TRBJ2-1; D remains ambiguous. This CDR3 region has 11 residues. Germline CDR1 is MNHEY and CDR2 is SMNVEV (reference sequence). V was clipped by 7 bases and J by 7 bases, with 8 bases between them. CDR3 region: CASTSKNEQFF. In DNA, the CDR3 is TGTGCCAGCACCTCTAAGAATGAGCAGTTCTTC.

The J gene is TRBJ2-5, the V gene TRBV4-1; TRBD1 aligns across 10 bases. Germline V CDR1 and CDR2: MGHRA, YSYEKL. CDR3 size: 18 residues. The V segment lost 0 bases and the J segment 5 bases; nucleotides outside the gene matches: 12. CDR3 in amino acids: CASSQEGAGTGARETQYF. CDR3 DNA: TGCGCCAGCAGCCAAGAGGGGGCCGGGACAGGGGCGAGGGAGACCCAGTACTTC.

The J gene is TRBJ2-3, the V gene TRBV2; TRBD2 matches at 13 bases. CDR1 and CDR2 (germline): SNHLY, FYNNEI. Trimming removed 6 bases from V and 5 bases from J; junction bases left unmatched: 8. The CDR3 has 16 residues. The chain's CDR3 is CASSRWTSGGRDTQYF. CDR3 sequence (DNA): TGTGCCAGCAGCCGATGGACTAGCGGGGGACGAGATACGCAGTATTTT.

The V gene is TRBV5-1, the J gene TRBJ2-5, with 11 bases matching TRBD2. The CDR3 contains 14 residues. V lost 5 bases, J lost 4 bases, and 4 bases stayed unmatched. Germline lookup yields CDR1 SGHRS and CDR2 YFSETQ. This CDR3 is CASSRTSGGETQYF. CDR3 coding DNA: TGCGCCAGCAGTCGAACTAGCGGGGGAGAGACCCAGTACTTC.

This clone was observed once. The chain employs TRBV11-2 and TRBJ1-1; 7 nucleotides line up with TRBD1. The CDR3 runs 15 residues. J gave up 1 base and V 4 bases, and 6 bases lay outside the gene matches. CDR1 and CDR2 (germline): SGHAT, FQNNGV. This CDR3 is CASSSSDRANTEAFF. The CDR3 nucleotides read TGTGCCAGCAGCTCCTCCGACAGGGCGAACACTGAAGCTTTCTTT.